The clone carrying this T cell receptor beta chain was seen many times. Described treatment: randomized to nivolumab then ipilimumab (arm A) or the reverse (arm B). Assay used: immunoSEQ multiplex PCR; TCRdb lists only in-frame clones, some missing. In the table there are approximately 6,000 clones, 20% to 30% of which are singletons. These data are taken from a study of sequential checkpoint blockade in melanoma. V lost 1 base and J lost 4, with 11 bases in between. Germline lookup yields CDR1 SGHNT and CDR2 YENEEA. The length of the CDR3 is 14 residues. This receptor was identified in a human donor with melanoma. Sample: tumor tissue (inferred from file names), taken from a patient given nivolumab and ipilimumab in sequence. The chain links TRBV11-3 to TRBJ2-7, with a weak D call TRBD2 (5 bases). The CDR3 loop is CASSLVGITYEQYF. CDR3 in DNA: TGTGCCAGCAGCTTAGTCGGGATTACATACGAGCAGTACTTC.